This passage covers 6 T cell receptor beta chains from one sample sequenced in a study of response to subunit inactivated influenza vaccine. One entry per CDR3 protein results from TCRdb running MiXCR on the RT-PCR reads. Here the sample spans hundreds of thousands of distinct CDR3 sequences, roughly 13% being singletons. This specimen consisted of PBMCs from blood, obtained approximately 15 days before vaccination. The source is a man in his forties or fifties who received an inactivated influenza vaccine.

V gene TRBV20-1 combines with J gene TRBJ2-5, with D uncertain. The CDR3 sequence is 13 residues long. V was shortened by 1 base and J by 4 bases, with 10 bases between the two germline ends. Germline V gene data show CDR1 as DFQATT and CDR2 as SNEGSKA (reference sequence). CDR3 coding DNA: TGCAGTGCTAGAGTTGGGGATCGAGAGACCCAGTACTTC. Amino acid sequence: CSARVGDRETQYF.

This clonotype was found a few times. The J gene is TRBJ2-7, the V gene TRBV11-2; TRBD1 is a possible D gene (6 bases). The CDR3 contains 15 residues. Germline CDR1 reads SGHAT; CDR2 reads FQNNGV. Trimming cost V 0 bases and J 0 bases, with 9 bases left between them. The DNA of the CDR3 is TGTGCCAGCAGCTTAGAAGACAGGAGCTCCTACGAGCAGTACTTC. This translates into CASSLEDRSSYEQYF.

This clonotype was detected ten times or more. CDR3 protein: CASSLTQGTEAFF. CDR3 sequence (DNA): TGTGCCAGCAGCCTAACGCAGGGGACTGAAGCTTTCTTT. The chain recombines TRBV7-9 with TRBJ1-1; perhaps TRBD1 as D (6 bases). V was pared by 5 bases and J by 5 bases, with 12 bases between. From germline, CDR1 is SEHNR and CDR2 FQNEAQ (reference sequence). CDR3 length: 13 residues.

The chain is built from TRBV5-1 and TRBJ2-7; 9 bases agree with TRBD1. The J segment lost 7 bases and the V segment lost 3 bases, leaving 5 bases of the junction unmatched. CDR3 length: 13 residues. Germline V gives CDR1 SGHRS, CDR2 YFSETQ. Written as DNA, the CDR3 is TGCGCCAGCAGCTGGGACAGGGTCAGGGAGCAGTACTTC. Translation gives CASSWDRVREQYF.

The chain couples TRBV4-3 to TRBJ2-7; D is tentatively TRBD1 or TRBD2 (5 bases each). Germline-derived CDR1 and CDR2 are LGHNA and YSLEER. The CDR3 has 16 residues. V lost 4 bases and J lost 4, with 20 bases in between. The CDR3 here is CASSPGARDSLYEQYF. The CDR3 bases are TGCGCCAGCAGCCCCGGGGCCAGGGATTCCCTTTACGAGCAGTACTTC.

This rearrangement joins TRBV20-1 to TRBJ2-1, with D possibly matching TRBD1 (6 bases). The V gene lost 0 bases and the J gene lost 7 bases, with 16 bases spanning the gap. The CDR3 covers 15 residues. Germline lookup yields CDR1 DFQATT and CDR2 SNEGSKA (reference sequence). The CDR3 DNA follows: TGCAGTGCTAGAGATGCGAGGGACACGTATAATGAGCAGTTCTTC. Protein sequence: CSARDARDTYNEQFF.